These 24 T cell receptor beta chains came from one sample sequenced in a study of CD8+ T cells in alopecia areata. Extracted RNA was reverse transcribed into cDNA, the sequencing template. Sequenced by immunoSEQ multiplex PCR; TCRdb stores in-frame clones only, minus some. The table records roughly 230,000 clones, less than 50% of them present only once. Treatment of the sample: oral pan-JAK inhibitor, 5-10 mg twice daily. The sequenced sample was CD4+ T cells sorted from blood, obtained at approximately week 37, from a patient treated with tofacitinib. The source is a human donor with alopecia areata.

J is TRBJ2-5 and V is TRBV10-3, with D possibly matching TRBD2 (6 bases). The length of the CDR3 is 12 residues. Germline V gene data show CDR1 as ENHRY and CDR2 as SYGVKD. Trimming removed 6 bases at V and 4 bases at J, with 9 bases between. The CDR3 loop is CAISRGGETQYF. The CDR3 DNA reads TGTGCCATCAGCCGGGGAGGAGAGACCCAGTACTTC.

This clone was found many times. The chain combines TRBV28 with TRBJ1-5, with a weak D call TRBD1 (5 bases). CDR3 length: 16 amino acids. The V end lost 5 bases, the J end lost 2 bases, and 16 bases lay between the germline ends. From germline, CDR1 is MDHEN and CDR2 SYDVKM. The CDR3 sequence is CASSPPRFRGNQPQHF. CDR3 nucleotide sequence: TGTGCCAGCAGTCCCCCCCGCTTCAGGGGCAATCAGCCCCAGCATTTT.

This clone occurred a few times. The chain couples TRBV23-1 to TRBJ1-2, with D hard to call. Being an ORF, TRBV23-1 has a function that is uncertain. The CDR3 covers 15 residues. V dropped 4 bases and J dropped 6 bases, with 18 bases sitting between them. The CDR3 reads CASSLVGVFRDGYTF. CDR3 bases: TGCGCCAGCAGTCTTGTCGGGGTTTTTCGAGATGGCTACACCTTC.

There are a few counts of this clone. V usage is TRBV4-3 and J usage is TRBJ2-7; 9 bases map to TRBD1. This CDR3 spans 17 amino acids. The junction had 8 bases not matched to a gene; V was cut back by 0 bases and J by 2 bases. Germline V lookup: CDR1 LGHNA, CDR2 YSLEER. CDR3 amino acids: CASSQDYRTGATYEQYF. CDR3 bases: TGCGCCAGCAGCCAAGATTATAGGACAGGGGCGACCTACGAGCAGTACTTC.

V gene TRBV27 combines with J gene TRBJ2-5; D uncertain. Germline assignment: CDR1 MNHEY and CDR2 SMNVEV (reference sequence). V gave up 3 bases and J gave up 4 bases, with 9 bases separating them. This CDR3 has 13 residues. CDR3 sequence: CASSLIFGETQYF. DNA of the CDR3: TGTGCCAGCAGTTTGATTTTCGGAGAGACCCAGTACTTC.

About this clone itself: Other DNA sequences in this specimen translate into the identical CDR3. V is TRBV5-1 and J is TRBJ2-2; maybe TRBD1 (5 bases). V shed 5 bases and J shed 1 base, with 9 bases lying between them. CDR1 and CDR2 (germline): SGHRS, YFSETQ. The CDR3 spans 14 residues. The CDR3 DNA follows: TGCGCCAGCAGTCTGCAGGGGAACACCGGGGAGCTGTTTTTT. Protein product: CASSLQGNTGELFF.

This clone was detected only a few times. This sequence joins TRBV19 and TRBJ2-3; 10 positions match TRBD2. This CDR3 has 15 amino acids. From germline, CDR1 is LNHDA and CDR2 SQIVND (reference sequence). The J segment lost 3 bases and the V segment lost 3 bases, leaving 3 bases of the junction unmatched. The CDR3 sequence: CASSMGLATTDTQYF. In DNA, the CDR3 is TGTGCCAGTAGTATGGGACTAGCGACGACAGATACGCAGTATTTT.

Only a few counts were recorded for this clone. The chain carries TRBV5-1 and TRBJ2-3; 8 nucleotides agree with TRBD1. This CDR3 is 16 amino acids long. Per germline, CDR1 SGHRS and CDR2 YFSETQ. Losses at the gene ends were 1 base for V and 1 base for J; bases not matched to a gene: 5. The CDR3 loop reads CASSLRSTGGTDTQYF. DNA for the CDR3: TGCGCCAGCAGCTTGAGATCGACAGGGGGCACAGATACGCAGTATTTT.

This clone has just a few counts. The rearrangement links TRBV6-5 to TRBJ2-5; TRBD1 is a possible D gene (5 bases). V dropped 6 bases and J dropped 4 bases, with 12 bases sitting between them. Germline V gene data show CDR1 as MNHEY and CDR2 as SVGAGI. The CDR3 is 13 amino acids. CDR3 sequence reads: CASSAQAVETQYF. The CDR3 bases are TGTGCCAGCAGCGCACAGGCAGTAGAGACCCAGTACTTC.

The V call is TRBV5-1, the J call TRBJ2-1; D perhaps matches TRBD2 (7 bases). Germline V CDR1 and CDR2: SGHRS, YFSETQ. The CDR3 sequence is 12 residues long. V dropped 4 bases and J dropped 15 bases, with 17 bases sitting between them. Here the CDR3 DNA reads TGCGCCAGCAGCCCTTGGGGGGGCGACGGGTTCTTC. This encodes CASSPWGGDGFF.

This clone turned up a few times. The chain employs TRBV18 and TRBJ1-4; possibly TRBD1 for D (5 bases). V shed 3 bases and J shed 6 bases, with 11 bases lying between them. CDR3 size: 14 residues. Germline lookup yields CDR1 KGHSH and CDR2 LQKENI. The CDR3 loop is CASSPTEGHEKLFF. For the CDR3, the DNA is TGTGCCAGCTCACCTACCGAGGGACATGAAAAACTGTTTTTT.

The sample holds a few counts of this clone. The chain recombines TRBV14 with TRBJ2-5; TRBD2 agrees at 11 bases. The CDR3 totals 15 residues. Unmatched junction bases numbered 2, after V lost 4 bases and J lost 1 base. The germline V gene encodes CDR1 SGHDN and CDR2 FVKESK. CDR3 loop: CASSRGTSGQETQYF. The CDR3 region has the DNA TGTGCCAGCAGCCGAGGGACTAGCGGCCAAGAGACCCAGTACTTC.

This clone was detected a few times. V and J are TRBV30 and TRBJ2-2; no clear D. CDR1 and CDR2 (germline): GTSNPN, SVGIG (reference sequence). The CDR3 runs to 13 residues. Trimming stripped 0 bases from V and 7 bases from J, with 9 bases between. The CDR3 loop reads CAWSVLVGGELFF. As DNA, the CDR3 is TGTGCCTGGAGTGTACTGGTAGGCGGGGAGCTGTTTTTT.

About this clone itself: Its ends do not fully match the called genes, so a read error is possible. The J gene is TRBJ2-1, the V gene TRBV2; D not certain. CDR1 is SNHLY, CDR2 FYNNEI, per germline. The CDR3 totals 11 residues. CDR3 residues: CASSEARLVVF. The CDR3 nucleotides read TGTGCCAGCAGTGAAGCTCGTTTAGTGGTCTTC.

This clone was seen a handful of times. The chain has TRBV29-1 and TRBJ2-3; D possibly corresponds to TRBD1 (6 bases). CDR3 length: 13 amino acids. Germline V CDR1 and CDR2: SQVTM, ANQGSEA. V lost 6 bases, J lost 0 bases, and 10 bases lay in between. DNA of the CDR3: TGCAGCGTCCACGGACAGAGCACAGATACGCAGTATTTT. Its translation: CSVHGQSTDTQYF.

V usage is TRBV5-1 and J usage is TRBJ2-1; 9 bases are a match to TRBD1. Per the germline V gene, CDR1 is SGHRS and CDR2 is YFSETQ. Germline trimming cut 0 bases from V and 7 bases from J; bases unmatched to any gene: 5. CDR3 length: 15 residues. Here the CDR3 reads CASSLEQGAWNEQFF. CDR3 nucleotides: TGCGCCAGCAGCTTGGAACAGGGGGCATGGAATGAGCAGTTCTTC.

This clone was seen only once. V and J are TRBV5-1 and TRBJ2-1; tentatively, D is TRBD2 (6 bases). Trimming cost V 3 bases and J 7 bases, with 14 bases left between them. CDR1 and CDR2 from the germline V gene are SGHRS and YFSETQ. The CDR3 length is 14 residues. The CDR3 DNA reads TGCGCCAGCAGCTCCGCTAGCGCGACGAATGAGCAGTTCTTC. Its protein product is CASSSASATNEQFF.

This clone was detected a few times. The chain recombines TRBV19 with TRBJ2-1; no firm D call. Per germline, CDR1 LNHDA and CDR2 SQIVND (reference sequence). The CDR3 sequence is 12 residues long. Trimming removed 5 bases at V and 0 bases at J, with 2 bases between. The CDR3 DNA is TGTGCCAGTAGTGCCTCCTACAATGAGCAGTTCTTC. Its translation is CASSASYNEQFF.

This chain links TRBV19 with TRBJ2-2; 7 bases align to TRBD1. V was pared by 8 bases and J by 0 bases, with 3 bases of the junction left unmatched. This CDR3 spans 14 amino acids. Germline-derived CDR1 and CDR2 are LNHDA and SQIVND (reference sequence). CDR3 in DNA: TGTGCCAGTGAGGGACAGTCGAACACCGGGGAGCTGTTTTTT. Its translation: CASEGQSNTGELFF. Looking up the rest from reference TRBV19 and TRBJ2-2 gives the full variable domain: DGGITQSPKYLFRKEGQNVTLSCEQNLNHDAMYWYRQDPGQGLRLIYYSQIVNDFQKGDIAEGYSVSREKKESFPLTVTSAQKNPTAFYLCASEGQSNTGELFFGEGSRLTVL.

This clone was observed a few times. CDR3 region: CASSPGNNQPQHF. The CDR3 coding sequence is TGTGCCAGCTCACCAGGCAACAATCAGCCCCAGCATTTT. This chain links TRBV18 with TRBJ1-5, with unresolved D. V was cut by 2 bases and J by 3 bases, with 5 bases left in between. CDR1 and CDR2 from the germline V gene are KGHSH and LQKENI. The CDR3 is 13 amino acids. The variable domain in full, completed from reference TRBV18 and TRBJ1-5, reads NAGVMQNPRHLVRRRGQEARLRCSPMKGHSHVYWYRQLPEEGLKFMVYLQKENIIDESGMPKERFSAEFPKEGPSILRIQQVVRGDSAAYFCASSPGNNQPQHFGDGTRLSIL.

The chain combines TRBV28 with TRBJ2-1; possible D gene TRBD2, 6 bases. The germline gives CDR1 MDHEN, CDR2 SYDVKM. The CDR3 consists of 10 residues. V lost 6 bases and J lost 11, with 8 bases in between. CDR3: CASSLAQQFF. The CDR3 nucleotides are TGTGCCAGCAGCCTAGCGCAGCAGTTCTTC.

V and J are TRBV2 and TRBJ2-3; 11 bases are a match to TRBD2. This CDR3 spans 17 amino acids. Germline V gene sequence: CDR1 SNHLY, CDR2 FYNNEI. The V and J ends lost 6 bases and 0 bases, in that order; junction bases with no gene match: 8. In nucleotides, the CDR3 is TGTGCCAGCAGGACCCTTACTAGCGGGAGTAGCACAGATACGCAGTATTTT. Encoded protein: CASRTLTSGSSTDTQYF.

The V and J genes are TRBV19 and TRBJ1-6; D ambiguous. V was shortened by 7 bases and J by 13 bases, with 17 bases between the two germline ends. From germline, CDR1 is LNHDA and CDR2 SQIVND (reference sequence). The CDR3 totals 13 residues. The CDR3 loop is CASIGRRPGPLHF. CDR3 bases: TGTGCCAGTATCGGACGCCGACCGGGGCCCCTCCACTTT.

The chain carries TRBV5-6 and TRBJ1-1; D gene ambiguous. Germline lookup yields CDR1 SGHDT and CDR2 YYEEEE. Trimming shortened V by 4 bases and J by 5 bases, and 9 bases separated the two germline ends. The length of the CDR3 is 12 residues. The CDR3 coding sequence is TGTGCCAGCAGCCACGGTGGAACTGAAGCTTTCTTT. Its translation is CASSHGGTEAFF. The variable domain in full, with the rest retrieved from reference TRBV5-6 and TRBJ1-1, is DAGVTQSPTHLIKTRGQQVTLRCSPKSGHDTVSWYQQALGQGPQFIFQYYEEEERQRGNFPDRFSGHQFPNYSSELNVNALLLGDSALYLCASSHGGTEAFFGQGTRLTVV.